The T cell receptor beta chain under discussion was sequenced for a study of T-cell memory formation after mild COVID-19 (dated by TCRdb to the early 2020s). Study-wide context: TCR sequence clusters from the two donors were found to be largely donor specific. Longitudinal TCRalpha and TCRbeta repertoire sequencing tracked T-cell clones expanding and contracting after mild COVID-19 in a couple of donors. Two young, previously healthy adult volunteers made up the cohort, one male and one female.

The instrument given in TCRdb is Illumina NovaSeq 6000. cDNA libraries for TCRalpha and TCRbeta were prepared by 5'RACE using constant-segment primers, with sample barcodes and unique molecular identifiers added. Trizol reagent was used to extract RNA from every sample. The libraries were amplified in two PCR steps, and the second step added a second sample barcode and Illumina TruSeq adapters. The libraries were sequenced on an Illumina NovaSeq using 2 x 150 bp paired-end reads. In the paper's pipeline: Reads were demultiplexed and collapsed into UMI-guided consensus sequences with migec v1.2.7. With mixcr v2.1.11, UMI consensuses were aligned to TRA and TRB V and J templates and assembled into clonotypes. Expanded or contracted clonotypes were those called significant by both edgeR and NoisET, with noise models trained on biological replicates. For edgeR calls, the cutoffs were a false discovery rate-adjusted p below 0.01 and a log2 fold-change threshold of 1. As an exploratory analysis of dynamics, max-normalized trajectories of the 1000 most abundant clonotypes were examined with PCA combined with hierarchical clustering. Each responding clone was given a CD4 or CD8 phenotype based on the CD4+ and CD8+ repertoires, which had been sequenced separately. The public reads were reprocessed in TCRdb via fastp at Q25 and MiXCR, keeping in-frame beta chains. Duplicate CDR3 protein sequences are folded into a single record with the most common DNA and genes. The V and J calls here are based on TCRdb, not the publication. Here the sample has about 120,000 distinct CDR3 sequences; 16% occur a single time. Of the sample, over 11% falls within the top ten clones.

PBMCs were isolated by Ficoll-Paque density gradient centrifugation. The junction shows trimming of 1 base on V and 2 bases on J, plus 9 bases between the germline ends. CDR1 and CDR2, per the germline V gene, are SGHVS and FNYEAQ. CDR3 length: 14 amino acids, cysteine to phenylalanine. Just the 42-base CDR3 DNA is kept, in frame starting at base 1. This clonotype was counted between two and nine times. Its antigen is unknown. Base qualities are not provided; no much larger clone lies one nucleotide away. The paper's findings and limits, for the study overall: SARS-CoV-2 specificity was not confirmed for the second-wave clones peaking on day 37. Some responding clones were detected in pre-infection memory, which suggested that pre-existing cross-reactive memory T cells had joined the SARS-CoV-2 response. Only a couple of mild cases were covered in the study, and larger cohorts including severe cases with pre-infection samples were considered necessary. Contracting CD4+ clones appeared mostly in the CM and EM memory subsets, whereas CD8+ clones were enriched in EMRA. From day 15 to 85, contracting clones showed balanced CD4/CD8 phenotypes, whereas a second wave of clones that expanded from day 15 to 37 leaned towards CD4+.

This clonotype was obtained from an adult woman who had mild COVID-19 (a few samples of this study predate the infection). The sample titles of this study are shuffled in the database, so cell type and time point are left out; the donor was told from shared clones. Source material: PBMCs or a T cell subset sorted from them (not recorded which). The sequence joins TRBV7-6 to TRBJ2-7; tentative D gene TRBD1, with 5 bases matching. The CDR3 here reads CASSLGGRTYEQYF. The DNA is as follows: TGTGCCAGCAGCTTAGGGGGCAGGACCTACGAGCAGTACTTC.